These T cell receptor beta chains were read from a single sample in a study of blood T cell repertoires in COVID-19. Only in-frame clones appear in the TCRdb table, and some are missing; sequencing was by immunoSEQ multiplex PCR. The sample has a few hundred thousand clones, around 85% seen once; the top ten hold 8% to 9.5%. The sequenced sample consisted of PBMCs or T cells enriched from blood (not recorded which). Source of these receptors: a woman in her fifties or sixties who had recovered from COVID-19. Both conserved end residues are part of each CDR3. Fields, in order: D gene, V gene, CDR3 protein. D genes are given only for firm matches.

-	TRBV10-1	CASSENSGPTREQYF
-	TRBV5-1	CASSLVGGVSTGELFF
-	TRBV24-1	CATSAPGAAKGTYEQYF
-	TRBV24-1	CATSDPTGTTEAFF
TRBD1	TRBV6-2/TRBV6-3	CASSYPTGGPPDTQYF
-	TRBV6-5	CASSYGRGGLYGYTF
TRBD2	TRBV9	CASSVWRGGTTDTQYF
-	TRBV5-1	CASSLGQEQNIQYF
-	TRBV19	CASSIASTTVSGNTIYF
-	TRBV13	CASSLGRSYGYTF
-	TRBV21-1	CASSKESETGNGGNEKLFF
-	TRBV6-5	CASSYSTFSAGAFF
-	TRBV4-1	CASSQTGGNYGYTF
TRBD2	TRBV5-4	CAAQAGGTDTQYF
-	TRBV5-4	CASSLGGEVGNTIYF
-	TRBV10-3	CAISLSRDSPLHF
TRBD2	TRBV7-2	CASSPGLAGGPEELFF
TRBD1	TRBV12-3/TRBV12-4	CASSGTGVGAFF
TRBD1	TRBV6-5	CASSYSTGANTIYF
-	TRBV6-5	CAGTNTGELFF
TRBD2	TRBV10-3	CAISGVTSGGELGLYEQYF
TRBD2	TRBV7-2	CASSLLAGKNEQFF
-	TRBV6-5	CASRSGNSNQPQHF
-	TRBV7-9	CASSLVQAASNYGYTF
TRBD1	TRBV5-1	CASSGTGGNTIYF